Listed here are 27 T cell receptor beta chains from one sample, sequenced in a study of immune cell composition in non-small cell lung cancer (dated 2017 in TCRdb). Non-adjacent lung tissue from the same patient, taken as far from the tumour as possible and at least 3 cm away, was used for the normal lung samples. Libraries were built with the immunoSEQ multiplex PCR assay. This is the immuneACCESS table as TCRdb keeps it, with only in-frame sequences that have V and J called. A part of the clones is gone; compared with another copy, unresolved V genes explain less than half, and the rest is unexplained. The sample records around 6,000 clones, approximately 71% of which are singletons. The top ten constitute 6.3% of the sample. Sequencing used non-adjacent lung tissue. These receptors were collected from a human donor with non-small cell lung cancer.

V and J are TRBV29-1 and TRBJ2-2; 7 bases are shared with TRBD2. V gave up 5 bases and J gave up 7 bases; unmatched junction bases: 10. Germline V gene lookup returns CDR1 SQVTM and CDR2 ANQGSEA. This CDR3 is 14 amino acids long. CDR3 sequence: CSVKSGIRDGELFF. The CDR3, as DNA: TGCAGCGTTAAAAGCGGGATTAGGGACGGGGAGCTGTTTTTT.

This sequence joins TRBV7-2 and TRBJ2-7, with D uncertain. The V end lost 5 bases, the J end lost 0 bases, and 17 bases lay between the germline ends. Per germline, CDR1 SGHTA and CDR2 FQGNSA. CDR3 length: 16 residues. The chain's CDR3 is CASSPTAAPSSYEQYF. CDR3 bases: TGTGCCAGCAGCCCCACGGCAGCGCCTAGCTCCTACGAGCAGTACTTC. Full variable domain (remainder filled in from reference TRBV7-2 and TRBJ2-7): GAGVSQSPSNKVTEKGKDVELRCDPISGHTALYWYRQSLGQGLEFLIYFQGNSAPDKSGLPSDRFSAERTGGSVSTLTIQRTQQEDSAVYLCASSPTAAPSSYEQYFGPGTRLTVT.

The chain has TRBV7-2 and TRBJ2-7; the match to TRBD2 covers 13 bases. The CDR3 is 15 residues long. J gave up 3 bases and V 6 bases, and 5 bases lay outside the gene matches. CDR1 SGHTA and CDR2 FQGNSA come from the germline V gene. This chain's CDR3 is CASSFRLAGGYEQYF. CDR3 in DNA: TGTGCCAGCAGTTTCAGACTAGCGGGAGGCTACGAGCAGTACTTC.

This clone has only a few counts. V usage is TRBV18 and J usage is TRBJ1-5; TRBD1 might be the D (5 bases). The CDR3 is made up of 12 amino acids. Trimming cost V 4 bases and J 4 bases, with 5 bases left between them. Germline V gene sequence: CDR1 KGHSH, CDR2 LQKENI. The CDR3 DNA follows: TGTGCCAGCTCACAGGGGAATCAGCCCCAGCATTTT. Translation: CASSQGNQPQHF.

The chain combines TRBV28 with TRBJ1-2, with TRBD1 identical over 7 bases. Germline CDR1 and CDR2: MDHEN and SYDVKM. The CDR3 has 14 amino acids. V lost 7 bases, J lost 5 bases, and 10 bases stayed unmatched. The CDR3 region has the DNA TGTGCCAGCATAATGGCGGGACAGAATTATGGCTACACCTTC. Translating gives CASIMAGQNYGYTF.

The chain employs TRBV15 and TRBJ2-1; 8 bases match TRBD2. This CDR3 contains 15 residues. Trimming took 2 bases from V and 10 from J; bases not matched to a gene: 10. Germline values: CDR1 LNHNV, CDR2 YYDKDF (reference sequence). The CDR3 sequence is CATSRRIAGSGEQFF. The CDR3 nucleotides read TGTGCCACCAGCAGAAGGATAGCGGGGTCGGGGGAGCAGTTCTTC.

The table lists this clone with a few counts. The V and J genes are TRBV7-9 and TRBJ2-1; the D gene is possibly TRBD1 (6 bases). Looked up from germline, CDR1 is SEHNR and CDR2 is FQNEAQ (reference sequence). The CDR3 has 16 amino acids. Trimming stripped 5 bases from V and 0 bases from J, with 14 bases between. This chain's CDR3 is CASSASSRGSYNEQFF. DNA for the CDR3: TGTGCCAGCAGCGCCAGCAGCAGGGGCTCCTACAATGAGCAGTTCTTC.

The chain joins TRBV7-9 to TRBJ1-2; 7 bases map to TRBD1. CDR1 is SEHNR and CDR2 is FQNEAQ in the germline V gene (reference sequence). The J segment lost 3 bases and the V segment lost 3 bases, leaving 4 bases of the junction unmatched. The CDR3 spans 14 residues. CDR3 loop: CASSLTGTDYGYTF. For the CDR3, the DNA is TGTGCCAGCAGCTTGACCGGGACAGACTATGGCTACACCTTC.

The chain uses TRBV11-1 and TRBJ2-7; D is possibly TRBD2 (5 bases). Trimming pared 5 bases from V and 6 bases from J, leaving 20 bases between. Per the germline V gene, CDR1 is SGHAT and CDR2 is FQDESV (reference sequence). This CDR3 has 15 amino acids. The CDR3 is CASSLGPTSTSEQYF. The CDR3 region has the DNA TGTGCCAGCAGCCTTGGTCCAACTAGTACGTCCGAGCAGTACTTC.

This sequence joins TRBV14 and TRBJ2-1, with D tentatively TRBD1 (7 bases). The length of the CDR3 is 19 residues. Between the trimmed V and J ends, which lost 4 bases and 0 bases, there was a span of 22 bases. Germline V CDR1 and CDR2: SGHDN, FVKESK. The CDR3 DNA reads as TGTGCCAGCAGCCTAGGGTCAGGGGGGTTCTTAAGCTCCTACAATGAGCAGTTCTTC. It yields the protein CASSLGSGGFLSSYNEQFF.

The chain carries TRBV6-5 and TRBJ1-2; 8 bases align to TRBD1. J was trimmed by 4 bases and V by 6 bases; bases with no gene match: 7. The CDR3 consists of 14 residues. Germline V lookup: CDR1 MNHEY, CDR2 SVGAGI. Here the CDR3 DNA reads TGTGCCAGCAGCTTCCAGGGGGCAGGCTATGGCTACACCTTC. It translates to CASSFQGAGYGYTF.

This clone was recorded a few times. This chain connects TRBV19 to TRBJ2-2, with 10 bases that match TRBD2. Germline V gene lookup returns CDR1 LNHDA and CDR2 SQIVND (reference sequence). The CDR3 extends over 14 amino acids. With 9 bases clipped from V and 5 bases from J, the junction kept 6 bases outside the gene matches. The CDR3 sequence: CASTGTSVTGELFF. In DNA form, the CDR3 reads TGTGCCAGCACCGGGACTAGCGTAACCGGGGAGCTGTTTTTT.

J is TRBJ2-5 and V is TRBV6-1, with 13 nucleotides matching TRBD2. This CDR3 region has 14 residues. Germline V gene lookup returns CDR1 MNHNS and CDR2 SASEGT. The ends lost 7 bases at V and 5 bases at J; junction bases unmatched: 4. The CDR3 region is CASIGLAGVETQYF. Written as DNA, the CDR3 is TGTGCCAGCATTGGACTAGCGGGAGTGGAGACCCAGTACTTC.

CDR3 sequence: CASSPMVGGRTDTQYF. The CDR3 bases are TGCGCCAGCAGCCCAATGGTTGGCGGCCGCACAGATACGCAGTATTTT. The J gene is TRBJ2-3, the V gene TRBV5-1; D unclear. Per germline, CDR1 SGHRS and CDR2 YFSETQ. The CDR3 runs 16 residues. Trimming pared 4 bases from V and 1 base from J, leaving 16 bases between.

The table lists this clone with a few counts. The chain employs TRBV4-3 and TRBJ2-3; weak D call: TRBD2 (5 bases). CDR1 LGHNA and CDR2 YSLEER come from the germline V gene. V dropped 2 bases and J dropped 4 bases, with 13 bases sitting between them. This CDR3 has 15 amino acids. CDR3 loop: CASSQRRVEADTQYF. CDR3 sequence (DNA): TGCGCCAGCAGCCAAAGAAGAGTGGAGGCAGATACGCAGTATTTT.

This clone ranks as medium-sized. V and J are TRBV19 and TRBJ2-7, with 8 bases fitting TRBD1. The J segment lost 0 bases and the V segment lost 1 base, leaving 2 bases of the junction unmatched. CDR3 length: 15 amino acids. CDR1 LNHDA and CDR2 SQIVND come from the germline V gene (reference sequence). CDR3 coding DNA: TGTGCCAGTAGTATAGTGGGGACAGGCTCCTACGAGCAGTACTTC. Amino acids: CASSIVGTGSYEQYF. The complete variable domain, with remaining parts taken from reference TRBV19 and TRBJ2-7, reads DGGITQSPKYLFRKEGQNVTLSCEQNLNHDAMYWYRQDPGQGLRLIYYSQIVNDFQKGDIAEGYSVSREKKESFPLTVTSAQKNPTAFYLCASSIVGTGSYEQYFGPGTRLTVT.

The rearrangement uses TRBV29-1 and TRBJ2-7; D is possibly TRBD1 (5 bases). V was clipped by 6 bases and J by 0 bases, with 9 bases between them. The CDR3 length is 12 residues. The germline CDR1 and CDR2 sequences are SQVTM and ANQGSEA. This chain's CDR3 is CSVRVSSYEQYF. Here the CDR3 DNA reads TGCAGCGTCAGGGTCAGCTCCTACGAGCAGTACTTC.

The gene calls are TRBV27 and TRBJ2-3; a weak D match, TRBD2 (6 bases). The V end was cut by 2 bases, the J end by 6 bases, with 12 bases between. Germline-derived CDR1 and CDR2 are MNHEY and SMNVEV (reference sequence). The CDR3 is made up of 14 amino acids. The CDR3 is CASSLRERSDTQYF. The DNA of the CDR3 is TGTGCCAGCAGTTTACGGGAGAGGTCGGATACGCAGTATTTT.

The chain has TRBV28 and TRBJ1-2; tentative D call: TRBD1 (5 bases). Germline V lookup: CDR1 MDHEN, CDR2 SYDVKM. The CDR3 loop spans 14 amino acids. Trimming shortened V by 4 bases and J by 6 bases, and 15 bases separated the two germline ends. DNA for the CDR3: TGTGCCAGCAGTTCGGGTCCAGGCAGGGATGGCTACACCTTC. Protein sequence: CASSSGPGRDGYTF.

The rearrangement joins TRBV19 to TRBJ2-3, with 8 bases matching TRBD2. Unmatched junction bases numbered 5, after V lost 0 bases and J lost 0 bases. The germline gives CDR1 LNHDA, CDR2 SQIVND (reference sequence). CDR3 length equals 17 residues. DNA for the CDR3: TGTGCCAGTAGTATAGAGGTACTAGCGGAAAGCACAGATACGCAGTATTTT. This gives the protein CASSIEVLAESTDTQYF.

The V gene is TRBV5-1, the J gene TRBJ2-1; weak D call: TRBD2 (5 bases). V was clipped by 4 bases and J by 0 bases, with 14 bases between them. CDR1 is SGHRS, CDR2 YFSETQ, per germline. CDR3 length: 16 residues. The CDR3 nucleotides read TGCGCCAGCAGCCGGCTAGCTGCCTCCTCCTACAATGAGCAGTTCTTC. Protein sequence: CASSRLAASSYNEQFF.

V and J are TRBV10-3 and TRBJ2-1; tentative D call: TRBD1 (5 bases). Trimming removed 8 bases from V and 7 bases from J, with 15 bases in between. The CDR3 consists of 13 residues. Germline loops: CDR1 ENHRY, CDR2 SYGVKD. Here the CDR3 DNA reads TGTGCCATCGCGGCAGGGATCAGAAATGAGCAGTTCTTC. Protein sequence: CAIAAGIRNEQFF.

The chain couples TRBV19 to TRBJ2-1; the match to TRBD2 covers 7 bases. Per the germline V gene, CDR1 is LNHDA and CDR2 is SQIVND (reference sequence). CDR3 length equals 15 residues. V shed 7 bases, J shed 0 bases, and the junction held 6 bases outside the gene matches. CDR3 region: CASTGGTSSYNEQFF. Written as DNA, the CDR3 is TGTGCCAGTACCGGGGGGACGAGCTCCTACAATGAGCAGTTCTTC.

This clone was detected a few times. This sample also contains other DNA sequences that code for the same CDR3. J is TRBJ2-7 and V is TRBV10-3; tentative D call: TRBD2 (5 bases). The ends were cut back, 6 bases at V and 4 bases at J, with 13 bases in the middle. Germline CDR1 is ENHRY and CDR2 is SYGVKD. The CDR3 sequence is 13 residues long. The CDR3 DNA reads TGTGCCATCAGCCTGACTACATCTTACGAGCAGTACTTC. Protein: CAISLTTSYEQYF.

The chain employs TRBV9 and TRBJ2-3; D possibly corresponds to TRBD1 (6 bases). Germline loops: CDR1 SGDLS, CDR2 YYNGEE. V was trimmed by 2 bases and J by 3 bases, leaving 7 bases between them. The CDR3 has 13 amino acids. As DNA, the CDR3 is TGTGCCAGCAGCGTTCAGGGGACAGATACGCAGTATTTT. It specifies CASSVQGTDTQYF.

The chain couples TRBV28 to TRBJ1-5; the D gene is possibly TRBD1 (5 bases). The V end lost 3 bases, the J end lost 2 bases, and 14 bases lay between the germline ends. Per the germline V gene, CDR1 is MDHEN and CDR2 is SYDVKM. The CDR3 is made up of 16 amino acids. The CDR3 nucleotides read TGTGCCAGCAGTTTGGCAGGGTTAGGGGGCAATCAGCCCCAGCATTTT. It specifies CASSLAGLGGNQPQHF.

The rearrangement uses TRBV5-1 and TRBJ2-7; 8 bases are a match to TRBD1. The germline CDR1 and CDR2 sequences are SGHRS and YFSETQ. The CDR3 totals 13 residues. Trimming removed 5 bases from V and 2 bases from J; junction bases left unmatched: 3. The CDR3 DNA follows: TGCGCCAGCAGGGTACAGGGGGCCTACGAGCAGTACTTC. Residues: CASRVQGAYEQYF.